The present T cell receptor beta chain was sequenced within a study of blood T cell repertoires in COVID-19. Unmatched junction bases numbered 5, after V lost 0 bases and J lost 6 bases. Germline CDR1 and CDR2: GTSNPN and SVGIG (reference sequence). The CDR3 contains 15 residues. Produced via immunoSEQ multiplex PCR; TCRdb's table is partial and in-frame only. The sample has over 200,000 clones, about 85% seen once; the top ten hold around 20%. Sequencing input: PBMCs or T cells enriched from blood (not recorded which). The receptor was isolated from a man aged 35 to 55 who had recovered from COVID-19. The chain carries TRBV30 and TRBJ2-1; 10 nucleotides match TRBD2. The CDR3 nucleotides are TGTGCCTGGAGTGTACTAGCGGGAAATTTCAATGAGCAGTTCTTC. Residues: CAWSVLAGNFNEQFF.